The entry below gives a single T cell receptor beta chain sequence along with its context. The data derive from a study of identical twins. MiXCR was run by TCRdb on the 5' RACE reads, yielding one entry per CDR3 protein. The data contain 450,000 or so distinct CDR3 sequences, over 12% of them singletons. The V gene's germline CDR1 is SGHRS and CDR2 YFSETQ. Trimming shortened V by 4 bases and J by 3 bases, and 14 bases separated the two germline ends. The CDR3 totals 16 residues. The data also belong to a second study, concerning yellow fever vaccine responses in identical twins.

The TCR comes from a woman between 18 and 29 years old in good health. The gene calls are TRBV5-1 and TRBJ2-6, with D maybe TRBD1 (6 bases). Sequenced sample: CD4+ T cells sorted from blood. For the CDR3, the DNA is TGCGCCAGCAGCCAGTTACAGGGTGGTGGGGCCAACGTCCTGACTTTC. It is translated as CASSQLQGGGANVLTF.